This TCR beta chain was retrieved from a study of blood T cell repertoires in COVID-19. Study details: Italy, Spain and the United States were the sources of the convalescent and acute COVID-19 samples. PBMCs, B-cell-depleted T cells, or T cells provided the cDNA or gDNA that made up the material.

CDR3 size: 14 residues. The ends were cut back, 5 bases at V and 2 bases at J, with 9 bases in the middle. The V gene's germline CDR1 is LGHDT and CDR2 YNNKEL (reference sequence). In the original workflow: Counts of nucleated cells, estimated from reference gene primer amplification, were obtained. The data were produced by immunoSEQ multiplex PCR, yet TCRdb's version contains in-frame clones alone and is incomplete. V and J calls and clone size are given by that table; D and trimming were obtained from the DNA. Among some 97,000 clones, approximately 90% were seen once, and the ten largest hold 1.5% to 2%.

The sequenced sample consisted of peripheral blood. This receptor was identified in a man aged 60 to 75 with acute or convalescent COVID-19. The chain carries TRBV3-1 (or the pseudogene TRBV3-2) and TRBJ1-4, with D unresolved. The CDR3 nucleotides read TGTGCCAGCAGCTGGTCTGCGACTAATGAAAAACTGTTTTTT. The encoded protein is CASSWSATNEKLFF.